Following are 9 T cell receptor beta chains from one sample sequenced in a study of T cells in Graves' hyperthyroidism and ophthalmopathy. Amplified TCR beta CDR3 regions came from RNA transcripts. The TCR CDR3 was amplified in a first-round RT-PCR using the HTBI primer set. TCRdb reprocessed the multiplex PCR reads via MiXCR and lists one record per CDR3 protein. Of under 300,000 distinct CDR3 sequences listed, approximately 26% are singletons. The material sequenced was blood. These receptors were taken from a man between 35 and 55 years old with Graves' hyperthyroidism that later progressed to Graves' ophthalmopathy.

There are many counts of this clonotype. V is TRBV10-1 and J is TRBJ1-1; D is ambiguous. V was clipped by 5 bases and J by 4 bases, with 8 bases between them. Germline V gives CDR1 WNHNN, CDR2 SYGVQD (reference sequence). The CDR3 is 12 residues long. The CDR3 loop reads CASSSGSTEAFF. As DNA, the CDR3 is TGCGCCAGCAGTTCCGGCAGCACTGAAGCTTTCTTT.

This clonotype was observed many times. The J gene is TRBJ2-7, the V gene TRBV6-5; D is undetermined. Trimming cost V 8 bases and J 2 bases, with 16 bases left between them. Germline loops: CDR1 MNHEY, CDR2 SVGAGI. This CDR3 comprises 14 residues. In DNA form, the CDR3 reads TGTGCCAGCCGACAAGCTTGGCGGACCTACGAGCAGTACTTC. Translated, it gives CASRQAWRTYEQYF.

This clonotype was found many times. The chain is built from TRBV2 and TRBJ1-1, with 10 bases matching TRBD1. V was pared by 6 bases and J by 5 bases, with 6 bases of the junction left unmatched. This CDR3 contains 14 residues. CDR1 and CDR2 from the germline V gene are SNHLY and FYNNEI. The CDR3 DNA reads TGTGCCAGCAGGAGGGGACAGGGGCGGACTGAAGCTTTCTTT. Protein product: CASRRGQGRTEAFF.

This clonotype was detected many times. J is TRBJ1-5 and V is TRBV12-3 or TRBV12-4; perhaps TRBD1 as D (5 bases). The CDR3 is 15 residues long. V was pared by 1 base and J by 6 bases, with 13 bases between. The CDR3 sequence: CASSLGWGGGQPQHF. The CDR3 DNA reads TGTGCCAGCAGTTTAGGGTGGGGTGGGGGTCAGCCCCAGCATTTT.

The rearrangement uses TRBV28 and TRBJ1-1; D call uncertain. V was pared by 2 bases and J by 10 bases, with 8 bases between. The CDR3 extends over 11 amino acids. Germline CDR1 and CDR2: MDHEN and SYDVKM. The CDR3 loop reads CASSLNGPAFF. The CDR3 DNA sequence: TGTGCCAGCAGTTTAAACGGACCAGCTTTCTTT.

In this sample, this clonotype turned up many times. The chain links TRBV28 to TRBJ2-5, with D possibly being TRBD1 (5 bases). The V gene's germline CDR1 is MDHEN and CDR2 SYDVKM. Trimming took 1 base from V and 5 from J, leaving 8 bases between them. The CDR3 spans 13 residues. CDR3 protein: CASSLFRVETQYF. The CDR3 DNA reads TGTGCCAGCAGTTTATTCAGGGTCGAGACCCAGTACTTC.

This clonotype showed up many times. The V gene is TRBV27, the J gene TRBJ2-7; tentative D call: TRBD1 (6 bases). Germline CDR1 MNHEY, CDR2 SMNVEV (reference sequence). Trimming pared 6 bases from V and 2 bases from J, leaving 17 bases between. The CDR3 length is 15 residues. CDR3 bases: TGTGCCAGCAGGGGCGTCAGGACAGTCCCCTACGAGCAGTACTTC. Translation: CASRGVRTVPYEQYF.

CDR3 amino acids: CAISETWDSSLNTEAFF. As DNA, the CDR3 is TGTGCCATCAGCGAAACCTGGGACAGTTCCCTGAACACTGAAGCTTTCTTT. The J gene is TRBJ1-1, the V gene TRBV10-3, with 7 bases that match TRBD1. With V trimmed by 6 bases and J by 0 bases, 13 bases remained unmatched. CDR1 is ENHRY and CDR2 is SYGVKD in the germline V gene. This CDR3 has 17 amino acids.

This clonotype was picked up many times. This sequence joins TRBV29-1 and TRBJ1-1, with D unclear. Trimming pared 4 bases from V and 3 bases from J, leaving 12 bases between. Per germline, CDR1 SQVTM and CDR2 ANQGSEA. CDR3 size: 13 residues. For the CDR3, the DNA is TGCAGCGTTGTTGCCGCGCTTTACACTGAAGCTTTCTTT. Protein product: CSVVAALYTEAFF. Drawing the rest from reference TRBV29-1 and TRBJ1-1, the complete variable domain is SAVISQKPSRDICQRGTSLTIQCQVDSQVTMMFWYRQQPGQSLTLIATANQGSEATYESGFVIDKFPISRPNLTFSTLTVSNMSPEDSSIYLCSVVAALYTEAFFGQGTRLTVV.